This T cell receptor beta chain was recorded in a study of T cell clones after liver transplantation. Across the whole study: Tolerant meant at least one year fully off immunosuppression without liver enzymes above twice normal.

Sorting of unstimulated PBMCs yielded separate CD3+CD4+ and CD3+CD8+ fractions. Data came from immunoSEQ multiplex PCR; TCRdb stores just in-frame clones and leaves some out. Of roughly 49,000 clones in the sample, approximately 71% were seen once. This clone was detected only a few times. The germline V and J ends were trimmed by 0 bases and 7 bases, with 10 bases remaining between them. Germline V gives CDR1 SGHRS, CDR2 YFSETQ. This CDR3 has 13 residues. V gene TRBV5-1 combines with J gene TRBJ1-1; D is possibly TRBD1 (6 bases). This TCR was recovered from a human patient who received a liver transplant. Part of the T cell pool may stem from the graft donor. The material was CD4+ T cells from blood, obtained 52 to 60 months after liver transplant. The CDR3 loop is CASSLGQAIEAFF. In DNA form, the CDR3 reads TGCGCCAGCAGCTTGGGACAGGCCATTGAAGCTTTCTTT. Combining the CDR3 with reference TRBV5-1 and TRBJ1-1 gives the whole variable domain KAGVTQTPRYLIKTRGQQVTLSCSPISGHRSVSWYQQTPGQGLQFLFEYFSETQRNKGNFPGRFSGRQFSNSRSEMNVSTLELGDSALYLCASSLGQAIEAFFGQGTRLTVV.